A single sample is the source of the 14 T cell receptor beta chains below, sequenced in a study of shared clonotypes between healthy human individuals. The repertoire was sequenced with immunoSEQ multiplex PCR; TCRdb's copy has only in-frame clones and lacks some. The data show 2 million to 3 million clones, 93% seen once. The sequenced material came from naive CD4+ T cells from PBMCs. Subset indicated: CD45RA+ positively selected. Source of these receptors: a man aged 18 to 30 in good health. Some clones in this sample may be carry-over from other donors' samples.

This clone was observed once. The chain employs TRBV10-3 and TRBJ1-1; 7 bases match TRBD1. The CDR3 is made up of 18 amino acids. With 7 bases clipped from V and 4 bases from J, the junction kept 21 bases outside the gene matches. The germline V gene has CDR1 ENHRY and CDR2 SYGVKD. The CDR3 nucleotides read TGTGCCATCAAGTCCCCAACAGGGGACCGCTGGGCGAGCACTGAAGCTTTCTTT. This encodes CAIKSPTGDRWASTEAFF.

V gene TRBV5-4 combines with J gene TRBJ2-5, with 11 bases identical to TRBD1. In germline, CDR1 is SGHNT, CDR2 YYREEE (reference sequence). This CDR3 is built from 16 residues. V was clipped by 1 base and J by 5 bases; unmatched bases: 7. As DNA, the CDR3 is TGTGCCAGCAGCTTGCCGAGGACAGGGGGCGGCGAGACCCAGTACTTC. It encodes CASSLPRTGGGETQYF.

A single count supports this clone. The gene calls are TRBV28 and TRBJ1-2, with D unresolved. Trimming stripped 1 base from V and 7 bases from J, with 10 bases between. Germline V CDR1 and CDR2: MDHEN, SYDVKM. This CDR3 has 13 residues. Written as DNA, the CDR3 is TGTGCCAGCAGTTTATTAACACCGGGTGGCTACACCTTC. Amino acids: CASSLLTPGGYTF.

This chain uses TRBV4-3 with TRBJ1-3, with D possibly TRBD1 on 6 matching bases. V lost 5 bases and J lost 0, with 11 bases in between. CDR1 is LGHNA, CDR2 YSLEER, per germline. The CDR3 runs 15 residues. The CDR3 DNA sequence: TGCGCCAGCAGCTACTCACAGGGCTCTGGAAACACCATATATTTT. It specifies CASSYSQGSGNTIYF.

The chain is built from TRBV28 and TRBJ1-1; D uncertain. The CDR3 covers 14 residues. The V end lost 11 bases, the J end lost 4 bases, and 20 bases lay between the germline ends. Germline V gene sequence: CDR1 MDHEN, CDR2 SYDVKM. CDR3 region: CASASPGIGTEAFF. The CDR3 region has the DNA TGTGCCTCTGCCTCCCCGGGAATCGGCACTGAAGCTTTCTTT.

The gene calls are TRBV27 and TRBJ2-1, with D perhaps assigned TRBD1 or TRBD2 (5 bases each). Trimming shortened V by 0 bases and J by 7 bases, and 25 bases separated the two germline ends. Germline V gives CDR1 MNHEY, CDR2 SMNVEV (reference sequence). The CDR3 covers 19 residues. This chain's CDR3 is CASSLSFGTLAGGRNEQFF. The DNA for the CDR3 is TGTGCCAGCAGTTTATCTTTCGGGACCCTAGCTGGGGGAAGAAATGAGCAGTTCTTC.

J is TRBJ2-1 and V is TRBV11-3; D might be TRBD2 (5 bases). V was trimmed by 4 bases and J by 6 bases, leaving 16 bases between them. CDR3 size: 15 residues. Germline assignment: CDR1 SGHNT and CDR2 YENEEA. This CDR3 is CASSSLGGPSNEQFF. The CDR3 DNA is TGTGCCAGCAGCTCGCTAGGCGGGCCTTCCAATGAGCAGTTCTTC.

V usage is TRBV28 and J usage is TRBJ2-6; D might be TRBD1 (6 bases). Germline loops: CDR1 MDHEN, CDR2 SYDVKM. The ends were cut back, 10 bases at V and 0 bases at J, with 22 bases in the middle. The CDR3 covers 18 residues. The CDR3 DNA is TGTGCCACCAAACCGGGGACACTAAACCCCTCTGGGGCCAACGTCCTGACTTTC. This codes for CATKPGTLNPSGANVLTF.

V gene TRBV9 combines with J gene TRBJ1-5; D call uncertain. V was cut by 1 base and J by 0 bases, with 8 bases left in between. Per the germline V gene, CDR1 is SGDLS and CDR2 is YYNGEE. This CDR3 contains 15 residues. CDR3 sequence reads: CASSVSETSNQPQHF. The CDR3 nucleotides are TGTGCCAGCAGCGTATCAGAAACTAGCAATCAGCCCCAGCATTTT.

V gene TRBV6-5 combines with J gene TRBJ1-1; D remains ambiguous. Germline V gene lookup returns CDR1 MNHEY and CDR2 SVGAGI. CDR3 length: 12 residues. Deletions cut 5 bases from V and 8 bases from J, with 12 bases between. DNA for the CDR3: TGTGCCAGCAGTCCGGGAATAGGCGAAGCTTTCTTT. Translation: CASSPGIGEAFF.

This chain joins TRBV28 and TRBJ2-7; possible D gene TRBD2, 8 bases. CDR3 length equals 18 residues. Germline assignment: CDR1 MDHEN and CDR2 SYDVKM. V was shortened by 6 bases and J by 0 bases, with 24 bases between the two germline ends. CDR3 in DNA: TGTGCCAGCAGGCGCCTTCGACAGGGTGGGACTAGCTCCTACGAGCAGTACTTC. This codes for CASRRLRQGGTSSYEQYF.

The chain uses TRBV18 and TRBJ2-7; D gene unclear. Per germline, CDR1 KGHSH and CDR2 LQKENI. This CDR3 is built from 14 residues. V dropped 5 bases and J dropped 6 bases, with 17 bases sitting between them. CDR3 in DNA: TGTGCCAGCTCATCCGGACGGTTCGACCCCGAGCAGTACTTC. Residues: CASSSGRFDPEQYF.

CDR3 sequence (DNA): TGTGCCAGCAGCCTGCTTTTGGAGGGCGGACAGCCCCAGCATTTT. Translating it yields CASSLLLEGGQPQHF. The rearrangement joins TRBV5-5 to TRBJ1-5, with no clear D. There are 15 residues in the CDR3. V lost 4 bases to trimming and J lost 7 bases, with 18 bases between them. The germline gives CDR1 SGHKS, CDR2 YYEKEE (reference sequence).

The DNA of the CDR3 is TGTGCCAGCAGTTCCCCGGGACAGCTAGCCAAAAACATTCAGTACTTC. The encoded protein is CASSSPGQLAKNIQYF. The chain employs TRBV6-5 and TRBJ2-4; 7 nucleotides line up with TRBD1. Germline CDR1 is MNHEY and CDR2 is SVGAGI. Losses at the gene ends were 4 bases for V and 0 bases for J; bases not matched to a gene: 6. The CDR3 has 16 residues.